The table lists the clone carrying this TCR beta chain with a few counts. What it binds is not known. This sample stems from a study of cytomegalovirus exposure and HLA in healthy donors. Use of 60 Vbeta and 13 Jbeta primers characterized the PCR. TCRdb keeps only in-frame clones here, not all; method: immunoSEQ multiplex PCR. The data show about 110,000 clones, with under 80% seen just once and about 6% held by the top ten. Notes on the study in general: In most subjects, TCR beta sequences reportedly gave accurate predictions of HLA-A and HLA-B alleles. TCR beta V- and J-gene trimming was later associated with a missense DCLRE1C variant.

Germline trimming cut 2 bases from V and 4 bases from J; bases unmatched to any gene: 6. Germline CDR1 and CDR2: MNHEY and SVGAGI. The length of the CDR3 is 15 residues. The chain uses TRBV6-5 and TRBJ1-2, with 8 positions matching TRBD1. Sequencing was carried out using PBMCs. This TCR was sampled from a woman in her 50s in good health and CMV-seropositive. CDR3 in DNA: TGTGCCAGCAGTTACGGCGACAGGGGCTCCTATGGCTACACCTTC. It translates to CASSYGDRGSYGYTF.